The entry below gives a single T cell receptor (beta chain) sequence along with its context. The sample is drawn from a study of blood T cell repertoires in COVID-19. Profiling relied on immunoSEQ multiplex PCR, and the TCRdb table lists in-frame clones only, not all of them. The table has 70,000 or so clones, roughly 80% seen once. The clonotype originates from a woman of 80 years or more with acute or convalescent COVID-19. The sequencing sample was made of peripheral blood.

Written as DNA, the CDR3 is TGTGCCAGCAGCTTGGGCACAGGGAGAGGAGATACGCAGTATTTT. Protein: CASSLGTGRGDTQYF. V is TRBV5-5 and J is TRBJ2-3; weak D call: TRBD1 (6 bases). The germline V gene encodes CDR1 SGHKS and CDR2 YYEKEE (reference sequence). V was clipped by 0 bases and J by 5 bases, with 13 bases between them. This CDR3 has 15 residues.